The present T cell receptor beta chain was sequenced within a study of CD8+CD57+ T cells in acquired aplastic anemia. Across the study: Across the sorted CD4+ and CD8+ cells, DNA amounts averaged roughly 3.5 ug.

CDR1 and CDR2 from the germline V gene are SQVTM and ANQGSEA. The CDR3 contains 14 residues. Trimming cost V 6 bases and J 2 bases; bases outside gene matches: 6. Only patients with CD8+CD57+ cell expansion on flow cytometry were chosen for sequencing. Each patient carried a diagnosis of severe acquired aplastic anemia. By the time of blood sampling, patients had still received no therapy. The TCR beta profiling, which covered VDJ combination and CDR3 sequence, was carried out using genomic DNA as the template. TCRdb ran MiXCR on the reads and lists one entry per CDR3 protein. The profile shows 260,000 or so distinct CDR3 sequences, approximately 86% of them singletons.

Sequences were obtained from sorted CD4+, CD8+, or CD8+CD57+ T cells (not recorded which) from PBMCs. The V call is TRBV29-1, the J call TRBJ1-3, with TRBD1 matching over 8 bases. The receptor comes from a human donor with aplastic anemia. The CDR3 region has the DNA TGCAGCGTCCAGGACAGGGCGGCTGGAAACACCATATATTTT. This sequence encodes CSVQDRAAGNTIYF.